This T cell receptor (beta chain) stems from a study of cytotoxic CD8 clonotypes in ibrutinib-treated CLL. Germline CDR1 is SGHRS and CDR2 is YFSETQ. Trimming stripped 0 bases from V and 5 bases from J, with 8 bases between. The length of the CDR3 is 14 residues. TCR beta library input comprised roughly 1.9 micrograms of genomic DNA from cryopreserved PBMCs. Findings and caveats of the study: Clonality rose at ibrutinib response and fell back toward baseline at progression. On treatment, the uncommon public clonotypes contracted or remained stable.

Turning to this clone: Its antigen remains unknown.

The method was immunoSEQ multiplex PCR; TCRdb's version includes in-frame clones alone and lacks a portion of them. The repertoire holds over 200,000 clones, with just over 70% as singletons. The V gene is TRBV5-1, the J gene TRBJ1-4, with D unresolved. The receptor was isolated from a human donor with chronic lymphocytic leukemia. This sample comprised PBMCs, obtained after 12 months of ibrutinib treatment. The CDR3 spells CASSLETGNEKLFF. In DNA, the CDR3 is TGCGCCAGCAGCTTGGAGACGGGGAATGAAAAACTGTTTTTT. Full variable domain (missing parts from reference TRBV5-1 and TRBJ1-4): KAGVTQTPRYLIKTRGQQVTLSCSPISGHRSVSWYQQTPGQGLQFLFEYFSETQRNKGNFPGRFSGRQFSNSRSEMNVSTLELGDSALYLCASSLETGNEKLFFGSGTQLSVL.